These 10 T cell receptor beta chains came from one sample sequenced in a study of T-cell memory formation after mild COVID-19 (dated by TCRdb to the early 2020s). Libraries came from 5' RACE. The instrument was an Illumina NovaSeq 6000. TCRdb trimmed public reads at Q25 via fastp, called clones via MiXCR and kept in-frame beta chains. Every distinct CDR3 protein forms one entry, paired with its most common genes and DNA. The sample table records 350,000 to 450,000 distinct CDR3 sequences; 25% to 30% of these occur just once. The ten biggest clones cover about 13% of the sample. The sequencing sample was made of PBMCs or a T cell subset sorted from them (not recorded which). These receptors all stem from an adult woman who had mild COVID-19 (a few samples of this study predate the infection). The sample titles of this study are shuffled in the database, so cell type and time point are left out; the donor was told from shared clones.

This chain joins TRBV9 and TRBJ2-1; possible D gene TRBD1, 6 bases. V lost 0 bases to trimming and J lost 0 bases, with 7 bases between them. Germline loops: CDR1 SGDLS, CDR2 YYNGEE. The CDR3 is 15 residues long. The CDR3 loop is CASSVVGASYNEQFF. CDR3 DNA: TGTGCCAGCAGCGTAGTGGGGGCCTCCTACAATGAGCAGTTCTTC.

A few counts support this clonotype. This chain links TRBV24-1 with TRBJ1-2; D uncertain. There are 14 residues in the CDR3. The germline V gene encodes CDR1 KGHDR and CDR2 SFDVKD. V lost 4 bases and J lost 4, with 12 bases in between. The CDR3 spells CATSESVRSYGYTF. In DNA form, the CDR3 reads TGTGCCACCAGTGAGAGCGTCCGTAGCTATGGCTACACCTTC.

The chain uses TRBV24-1 and TRBJ2-5; TRBD2 might be the D (5 bases). This CDR3 has 13 amino acids. The germline CDR1 and CDR2 sequences are KGHDR and SFDVKD. V shed 5 bases and J shed 1 base, with 7 bases lying between them. The CDR3 reads CATSAGIQETQYF. The CDR3 coding sequence is TGTGCCACCAGTGCGGGGATCCAAGAGACCCAGTACTTC.

The chain employs TRBV7-6 and TRBJ2-7; maybe TRBD2 (6 bases). Germline V gives CDR1 SGHVS, CDR2 FNYEAQ. The CDR3 runs to 15 residues. The V end lost 5 bases, the J end lost 5 bases, and 19 bases lay between the germline ends. The CDR3 sequence: CASSPTGLVSDEQYF. CDR3 nucleotide sequence: TGTGCCAGCAGCCCAACGGGACTCGTGTCAGACGAGCAGTACTTC.

The V call is TRBV4-2, the J call TRBJ2-7, with 8 positions matching TRBD1. This CDR3 is built from 17 residues. Trimming removed 3 bases from V and 6 bases from J; junction bases left unmatched: 16. In germline, CDR1 is LGHNA, CDR2 YNFKEQ. This CDR3 reads CASSQDRDLEGVGEQYF. In nucleotides, the CDR3 is TGTGCCAGCAGCCAGGACAGGGATCTAGAGGGAGTGGGCGAGCAGTACTTC.

This clonotype occurred a few times. This chain links TRBV15 with TRBJ2-2, with TRBD1 matching over 9 bases. The trim removed 7 bases at V and 7 bases at J, leaving 10 bases unmatched. Germline V gives CDR1 LNHNV, CDR2 YYDKDF (reference sequence). This CDR3 is built from 15 residues. The CDR3 nucleotides are TGTGCCACCAATGGTGACAGGGGGGTCGTCGGGGAGCTGTTTTTT. Amino acid sequence: CATNGDRGVVGELFF. The whole variable domain, filled in from reference TRBV15 and TRBJ2-2, reads DAMVIQNPRYQVTQFGKPVTLSCSQTLNHNVMYWYQQKSSQAPKLLFHYYDKDFNNEADTPDNFQSRRPNTSFCFLDIRSPGLGDTAMYLCATNGDRGVVGELFFGEGSRLTVL.

This clonotype was counted ten times or more. The chain carries TRBV2 and TRBJ2-7; D might be TRBD1 (6 bases). CDR1 SNHLY and CDR2 FYNNEI come from the germline V gene. This CDR3 contains 12 residues. V was pared by 6 bases and J by 1 base, with 7 bases between. CDR3 sequence (DNA): TGTGCCAGCAGCGGACAGTCCTACGAGCAGTACTTC. Protein sequence: CASSGQSYEQYF.

This clonotype was recorded many times. The V call is TRBV20-1, the J call TRBJ2-5; the D gene is possibly TRBD2 (5 bases). Germline V gene sequence: CDR1 DFQATT, CDR2 SNEGSKA (reference sequence). V was clipped by 6 bases and J by 5 bases, with 16 bases between them. The CDR3 has 13 amino acids. The CDR3 DNA sequence: TGCAGTGCGGACCGGGGATCCCAGGAGACCCAGTACTTC. It translates to CSADRGSQETQYF.

This clonotype was seen a handful of times. The chain is built from TRBV2 and TRBJ2-2; a possible D gene is TRBD1 (5 bases). The V end lost 6 bases, the J end lost 1 base, and 9 bases lay between the germline ends. The length of the CDR3 is 14 residues. The germline V gene has CDR1 SNHLY and CDR2 FYNNEI. CDR3 in amino acids: CASRTGENTGELFF. The CDR3 DNA sequence: TGTGCCAGCAGAACAGGAGAGAACACCGGGGAGCTGTTTTTT.

The count of this clonotype is one. The chain couples TRBV19 to TRBJ2-3; no clear D. Looked up from germline, CDR1 is LNHDA and CDR2 is SQIVND (reference sequence). Trimming removed 3 bases at V and 2 bases at J, with 12 bases between. The CDR3 runs 15 residues. The CDR3 protein is CASSIAGIYTDTQYF. The CDR3 DNA sequence: TGTGCCAGTAGTATCGCAGGAATCTACACAGATACGCAGTATTTT.